The T cell receptor (beta chain) under discussion was sequenced for a study of cytomegalovirus exposure and HLA in healthy donors. The table came from immunoSEQ multiplex PCR; TCRdb's copy has only in-frame clones and leaves some out. The table records under 110,000 clones, approximately 90% of them present only once. Germline V gene data show CDR1 as MDHEN and CDR2 as SYDVKM. J was trimmed by 4 bases and V by 4 bases; bases with no gene match: 5. The CDR3 runs to 14 residues. Study-wide results and limits: High sensitivity and specificity were reportedly achieved when the classifier diagnosed cytomegalovirus status.

In regard to this clone: Its specificity is unknown.

The receptor's source is a woman aged 18-29 years in good health and CMV-seropositive. The chain is built from TRBV28 and TRBJ2-7; 9 bases are shared with TRBD1. The specimen sequenced was PBMCs. CDR3 residues: CASSYRDRVYEQYF. CDR3 DNA: TGTGCCAGCAGTTACCGGGACAGGGTTTACGAGCAGTACTTC. Filled out from reference TRBV28 and TRBJ2-7, the complete variable domain reads DVKVTQSSRYLVKRTGEKVFLECVQDMDHENMFWYRQDPGLGLRLIYFSYDVKMKEKGDIPEGYSVSREKKERFSLILESASTNQTSMYLCASSYRDRVYEQYFGPGTRLTVT.